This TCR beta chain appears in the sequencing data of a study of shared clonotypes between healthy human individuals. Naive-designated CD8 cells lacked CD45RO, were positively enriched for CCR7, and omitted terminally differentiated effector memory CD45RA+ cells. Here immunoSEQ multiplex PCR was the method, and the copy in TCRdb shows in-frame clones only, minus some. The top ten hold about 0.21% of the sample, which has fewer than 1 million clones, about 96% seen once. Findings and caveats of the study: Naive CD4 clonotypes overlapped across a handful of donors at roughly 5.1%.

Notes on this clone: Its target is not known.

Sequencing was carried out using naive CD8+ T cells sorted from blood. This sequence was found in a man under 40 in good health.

The CDR3 loop reads CASRRENTGTHIGEQYF. The CDR3 nucleotides read TGTGCCAGCAGGCGCGAAAACACAGGGACCCATATCGGCGAGCAGTACTTC. The J gene is TRBJ2-7, the V gene TRBV28; the D gene is possibly TRBD1 (6 bases). Deletions cut 6 bases from V and 6 bases from J, with 27 bases between. The CDR3 runs to 17 residues. Germline CDR1 reads MDHEN; CDR2 reads SYDVKM.